This T cell receptor beta chain was documented in a study of T cell responses to AZD1222 COVID-19 vaccine. General study points: Among those given AZD1222, only five or six were seropositive at baseline. Reportedly, nearly half the spike-specific TCRs target unmutated variant regions. Clonal diversity was possibly underestimated, and white British individuals and females predominated among donors.

The germline V gene has CDR1 MRHNA and CDR2 SNTAGT. This CDR3 contains 13 residues. With 4 bases clipped from V and 4 bases from J, the junction kept 3 bases outside the gene matches. Profiling relied on immunoSEQ multiplex PCR, and the TCRdb table lists in-frame clones only, not all of them. The sample carries about 140,000 clones, roughly nine tenths recorded once. Details on this clone: The antigen remains undetermined.

The sequence was collected from an adult in good health. The chain recombines TRBV6-4 with TRBJ1-1, with TRBD1 matching over 7 bases. Specimen: peripheral blood, collected on day 0 of AZD1222 vaccination. The CDR3 region is CASSADRTTEAFF. DNA of the CDR3: TGTGCCAGCAGTGCGGACAGGACCACTGAAGCTTTCTTT.